The rows below give T cell receptor beta chains drawn from one sample of a study of shared clonotypes between healthy human individuals. The assay was immunoSEQ multiplex PCR, and TCRdb's table has in-frame clones only and misses some. The table records around 1.6 million clones, approximately 98% of them present only once. Sequencing was done on a sample of naive CD4+ T cells sorted from blood. The receptors here all came from a man aged 30 to 39 in good health. Each CDR3 is given without its conserved first and last residue.

J: TRBJ2-7; V: TRBV2; CDR3: AMGLAIHEQY
J: TRBJ2-5; V: TRBV18; CDR3: ASSPRDFLETQY
J: TRBJ1-1; V: TRBV5-6; CDR3: ASSFNLLNTEAF
J: TRBJ2-5; V: TRBV7-6; CDR3: ASSLNTGGETQY
J: TRBJ2-1; V: TRBV19; CDR3: ASSITGGMNEQF
J: TRBJ1-3; V: TRBV6-1; CDR3: ASSAGRSERNTIY
J: TRBJ2-6; V: TRBV29-1; CDR3: SGVVTANSGANVLT
J: TRBJ2-6; V: TRBV7-2; CDR3: ASSFQDSGANVLT
J: TRBJ2-5; V: TRBV30; CDR3: AWSGSWQETQY
J: TRBJ1-3; V: TRBV18; CDR3: ASSPPVPAGSGNTIY
J: TRBJ2-5; V: TRBV5-4; CDR3: ASREGLRETQY
J: TRBJ1-5; V: TRBV19; CDR3: ASSGTDRGLQPQH
J: TRBJ2-1; V: TRBV29-1; CDR3: SAAGRAYNEQF
J: TRBJ2-3; V: TRBV7-9; CDR3: AIARVSTDTQY
J: TRBJ2-7; V: TRBV10-2; CDR3: ASSESNHYEQY
J: TRBJ1-5; V: TRBV11-3; CDR3: ASSLDRYPAGPQH
J: TRBJ2-1; V: TRBV18; CDR3: ASSPPVSRDSQF
J: TRBJ2-7; V: TRBV23-1; CDR3: ARIGDGPWWYEQY
J: TRBJ2-7; V: TRBV7-2; CDR3: ASGADRGSREQY
J: TRBJ2-7; V: TRBV28; CDR3: ASSLLRREQY
J: TRBJ2-7; V: TRBV18; CDR3: ASSPLGEGYEQY
J: TRBJ2-7; V: TRBV9; CDR3: ASSVEGGVGYEQY
J: TRBJ2-7; V: TRBV27; CDR3: AVGRDYEQY
J: TRBJ2-3; V: TRBV5-1; CDR3: ASSLFGTYTDTQY
J: TRBJ1-1; V: TRBV7-6; CDR3: ASSRLQLMNTEAF
J: TRBJ2-5; V: TRBV5-1; CDR3: ASSLVSAQEAQY
J: TRBJ2-7; V: TRBV6-5; CDR3: ASSPLTRTTYEQY